Below, 32 T cell receptor beta chains from the same sample are listed, as sequenced in a study of prognosis after radiotherapy for stage I lung cancer. Multiplex PCR, run in two rounds, amplified TCR beta CDR3 from genomic DNA. The first PCR round targeted every TRBV and TRBJ gene with specific primers. TCRdb ran MiXCR on the multiplex PCR reads and lists one entry per CDR3 protein. The sample includes some 10,000 distinct CDR3 sequences, roughly a third of them seen just once. Sample: PBMCs, taken before or after stereotactic body radiation therapy (not recorded which). Receptor source: a donor of 50 years or more with non-small cell lung cancer.

This clonotype counts as medium-sized. The DNA for the CDR3 is TGTGCCAGCAGTTTAGTGTCAGGGGTATCCTACGAGCAGTACTTC. Its protein is CASSLVSGVSYEQYF. The chain carries TRBV28 and TRBJ2-7; tentatively, D is TRBD1 (6 bases). This CDR3 has 15 amino acids. The V gene's germline CDR1 is MDHEN and CDR2 SYDVKM. V dropped 2 bases and J dropped 1 base, with 12 bases sitting between them.

This clonotype was seen many times. V gene TRBV19 combines with J gene TRBJ2-2, with D unresolved. The germline gives CDR1 LNHDA, CDR2 SQIVND (reference sequence). The CDR3 contains 11 residues. Trimming removed 6 bases from V and 8 bases from J, with 7 bases in between. The CDR3 loop is CASSVPGELFF. The CDR3 region has the DNA TGTGCCAGTAGCGTTCCAGGGGAGCTGTTTTTT.

Many counts were recorded for this clonotype. The rearrangement joins TRBV9 to TRBJ2-7; D remains ambiguous. CDR1 and CDR2 (germline): SGDLS, YYNGEE. The CDR3 has 14 amino acids. V lost 4 bases, J lost 6 bases, and 17 bases lay in between. The CDR3 sequence: CASSPGVATLEQYV. The CDR3 nucleotides are TGTGCCAGCAGCCCCGGCGTAGCCACCCTCGAGCAGTACGTC.

A few counts support this clonotype. CDR3 residues: CASSLSRLAGIQETQYF. The DNA for the CDR3 is TGCGCCAGCAGCTTGTCGCGACTAGCGGGCATCCAAGAGACCCAGTACTTC. The rearrangement uses TRBV5-1 and TRBJ2-5; TRBD2 aligns across 10 bases. The trim removed 1 base at V and 1 base at J, leaving 7 bases unmatched. CDR3 size: 17 residues. Germline V lookup: CDR1 SGHRS, CDR2 YFSETQ.

This clonotype came up many times. The rearrangement uses TRBV7-2 and TRBJ2-2; tentative D call: TRBD2 (6 bases). The CDR3 spans 17 residues. Trimming cost V 1 base and J 4 bases, with 16 bases left between them. Per germline, CDR1 SGHTA and CDR2 FQGNSA. This chain's CDR3 is CASSLGPPGVSTGELFF. The CDR3 DNA is TGTGCCAGCAGCTTAGGCCCCCCGGGAGTTTCCACCGGGGAGCTGTTTTTT.

The table lists this clonotype with many counts. A much bigger clone sits one base away, suggesting this may be a read error. CDR3 loop: CSALIAGGDTGELFF. The CDR3 nucleotides read TGCAGTGCTTTAATAGCGGGGGGGGACACCGGGGAGCTGTTTTTT. The chain carries TRBV20-1 and TRBJ2-2, with TRBD2 matching over 11 bases. V lost 5 bases, J lost 3 bases, and 5 bases stayed unmatched. The germline gives CDR1 DFQATT, CDR2 SNEGSKA (reference sequence). CDR3 size: 15 residues.

Judged by abundance, this clonotype is medium-sized. The chain couples TRBV2 to TRBJ2-1; 9 bases match TRBD1. Germline CDR1 and CDR2: SNHLY and FYNNEI. The CDR3 is 15 amino acids. The trim removed 5 bases at V and 1 base at J, leaving 3 bases unmatched. The chain's CDR3 is CASSPTGGSYNEQFF. Written as DNA, the CDR3 is TGTGCCAGCAGTCCGACAGGGGGATCCTACAATGAGCAGTTCTTC.

The sample holds many counts of this clonotype. This chain joins TRBV5-6 and TRBJ1-6, with D possibly being TRBD1 (5 bases). Germline V gene lookup returns CDR1 SGHDT and CDR2 YYEEEE. The CDR3 sequence is 16 residues long. Trimming pared 4 bases from V and 7 bases from J, leaving 18 bases between. The CDR3 spells CASSLERGFGNSPLHF. The CDR3 DNA reads as TGTGCCAGCAGCCTGGAACGGGGGTTCGGGAATTCACCCCTCCACTTT.

This clonotype occurred many times. J is TRBJ2-3 and V is TRBV4-3; 7 bases agree with TRBD2. This CDR3 is built from 18 residues. V shed 0 bases, J shed 8 bases, and the junction held 17 bases outside the gene matches. The germline V gene encodes CDR1 LGHNA and CDR2 YSLEER. CDR3: CASSQEPIAGVHLVTQYF. The CDR3 DNA sequence: TGCGCCAGCAGCCAAGAACCAATAGCGGGTGTTCATCTAGTTACGCAGTATTTT.

This clonotype is medium-sized. The genes are TRBV4-3 and TRBJ1-6, with 8 bases aligning to TRBD1. Unmatched junction bases numbered 8, after V lost 5 bases and J lost 14 bases. The CDR3 length is 13 residues. CDR1 is LGHNA, CDR2 YSLEER, per germline. CDR3 protein: CASSEDRALALHF. CDR3 in DNA: TGCGCCAGCAGCGAGGACAGGGCCCTTGCCCTCCACTTT.

This clonotype showed up many times. This chain links TRBV6-2 or TRBV6-3 with TRBJ1-1; D call uncertain. V lost 0 bases, J lost 5 bases, and 7 bases lay in between. The germline V gene has CDR1 MNHEY and CDR2 SVGEGT. The CDR3 has 13 residues. CDR3: CASSYSGGTEAFF. As DNA, the CDR3 is TGTGCCAGCAGTTACTCGGGTGGTACTGAAGCTTTCTTT.

This clonotype was picked up many times. The chain couples TRBV5-6 to TRBJ1-2, with 8 positions matching TRBD1. From germline, CDR1 is SGHDT and CDR2 YYEEEE. The CDR3 runs 17 residues. The V segment lost 3 bases and the J segment 1 base; nucleotides outside the gene matches: 11. CDR3 DNA: TGTGCCAGCAGCTGGGATTGGGCACAGGGGGATAACTATGGCTACACCTTC. Protein product: CASSWDWAQGDNYGYTF.

Comments on this clonotype: Its ends do not fully match the called genes, so a read error is possible. The chain combines TRBV19 with TRBJ1-2, with D perhaps TRBD1 (5 bases). There are 14 residues in the CDR3. Germline V lookup: CDR1 LNHDA, CDR2 SQIVND (reference sequence). The CDR3 reads CASSIGAAPYGYTF. As DNA, the CDR3 is TGTGCCAGTAGCATAGGGGCGGCGCCTTATGGCTACACCTTC.

The genes are TRBV7-4 and TRBJ1-5; the D gene is possibly TRBD1 (5 bases). Germline-derived CDR1 and CDR2 are SGHVT and SQSDAQ. The CDR3 spans 19 residues. The V and J ends lost 1 base and 1 base respectively, with 20 bases between them. The CDR3 DNA sequence: TGTGCCAGCAGCTTAGTCCAATTACAGGAACTCGGAAGCAATCAGCCCCAGCATTTT. Protein sequence: CASSLVQLQELGSNQPQHF.

This clonotype was counted at least ten times. The chain combines TRBV6-1 with TRBJ1-4; D gene uncertain. V was trimmed by 2 bases and J by 7 bases, leaving 14 bases between them. This CDR3 comprises 15 residues. Per germline, CDR1 MNHNS and CDR2 SASEGT. In nucleotides, the CDR3 is TGTGCCAGCAGTGAATTTCCCTCCTCGGGTGAAAAACTGTTTTTT. This encodes CASSEFPSSGEKLFF.

The gene calls are TRBV5-1 and TRBJ2-5; D gene ambiguous. The CDR3 contains 14 residues. Germline CDR1 SGHRS, CDR2 YFSETQ. V was clipped by 0 bases and J by 0 bases, with 6 bases between them. Written as DNA, the CDR3 is TGCGCCAGCAGCTTGGTAACCAACCAAGAGACCCAGTACTTC. Protein: CASSLVTNQETQYF.

The CDR3 here is CASSLTSGGPYNEQFF. The CDR3 region has the DNA TGTGCCAGCAGCCTAACTAGCGGGGGTCCCTACAATGAGCAGTTCTTC. The chain is built from TRBV7-2 and TRBJ2-1, with 11 bases matching TRBD2. Germline V gene lookup returns CDR1 SGHTA and CDR2 FQGNSA. Trimming at V came to 5 bases and at J to 2 bases, leaving 5 bases not matched to a gene. The CDR3 length is 16 residues.

In its sample, this clonotype is medium-sized (0.01 to 0.1%). This chain uses TRBV20-1 with TRBJ2-7; weak D call: TRBD1 (6 bases). The DNA end is more similar to TRBJ2-5, so the J call may be wrong. The germline V gene encodes CDR1 DFQATT and CDR2 SNEGSKA (reference sequence). The CDR3 has 15 amino acids. The CDR3: CSASPAQGTQETQYF. In nucleotides, the CDR3 is TGCAGTGCTAGCCCGGCACAGGGAACCCAAGAGACCCAGTACTTC.

This clonotype ranks as medium-sized. The rearrangement uses TRBV24-1 and TRBJ1-3; D is uncertain. The CDR3 is made up of 17 amino acids. CDR1 and CDR2 (germline): KGHDR, SFDVKD. V was cut by 0 bases and J by 3 bases, with 14 bases left in between. The CDR3 nucleotides read TGTGCCACCAGTGATTTGCAAGGATCCGGGTATGGAAACACCATATATTTT. Translation: CATSDLQGSGYGNTIYF.

The CDR3, as DNA: TGTGCCAGCAGCCAAGAAGGGACCACGTACCAAGAGACCCAGTACTTC. Encoded protein: CASSQEGTTYQETQYF. The chain carries TRBV4-2 and TRBJ2-5, with D perhaps matching TRBD1 or TRBD2 (5 bases each). The germline gives CDR1 LGHNA, CDR2 YNFKEQ. Trimming stripped 0 bases from V and 0 bases from J, with 11 bases between. The CDR3 spans 16 residues.

Concerning this clonotype: This is likely an artifact of a read error, given a far larger clone one base away. The chain couples TRBV6-2 or TRBV6-3 to TRBJ2-7; 8 positions agree with TRBD2. The J call may not be correct, given that the DNA end is closer to TRBJ2-1. The CDR3 runs 19 residues. Germline CDR1 is MNHEY and CDR2 is SVGEGT. The CDR3 spells CASSYFEISGVSSYNEQFF. The CDR3 DNA sequence: TGTGCCAGCAGTTACTTTGAGATTAGCGGGGTCAGCTCCTACAATGAGCAGTTCTTC.

This clonotype was seen at least ten times. The rearrangement uses TRBV27 and TRBJ1-1; unclear D gene. Looked up from germline, CDR1 is MNHEY and CDR2 is SMNVEV (reference sequence). V lost 3 bases and J lost 1, with 6 bases in between. The CDR3 loop spans 13 amino acids. The CDR3 nucleotides are TGTGCCAGCAGTTTCCGGAAGAACACTGAAGCTTTCTTT. This codes for CASSFRKNTEAFF.

In its sample, this clonotype was seen many times. V is TRBV12-3 or TRBV12-4 and J is TRBJ2-6; a weak D match, TRBD1 (5 bases). Trimming removed 3 bases from V and 0 bases from J, with 6 bases in between. The CDR3 totals 15 residues. The CDR3 loop is CASSLQGSGANVLTF. The CDR3 DNA sequence: TGTGCCAGCAGTTTGCAGGGCTCTGGGGCCAACGTCCTGACTTTC.

This clonotype occurred many times. The J gene is TRBJ1-1, the V gene TRBV12-3 or TRBV12-4; 9 nucleotides agree with TRBD1. The CDR3 spans 17 residues. The ends lost 7 bases at V and 0 bases at J; junction bases unmatched: 12. The CDR3 protein is CASTGGDREDMNTEAFF. CDR3 in DNA: TGTGCCAGCACCGGGGGGGACAGGGAAGACATGAACACTGAAGCTTTCTTT.

In the case of this clonotype: With only one base between it and a far larger clone, this is likely a read error. The chain uses TRBV6-1 and TRBJ2-7, with D tentatively TRBD2 (6 bases). The germline V gene encodes CDR1 MNHNS and CDR2 SASEGT. Trimming took 6 bases from V and 7 from J, leaving 16 bases between them. The CDR3 extends over 13 amino acids. CDR3 bases: TGTGCCAGCAGGACAACTAGCAAGAATGAGCAGTACTTC. Translated: CASRTTSKNEQYF.

This clonotype is labeled medium-sized (0.01 to 0.1%). The chain uses TRBV6-4 and TRBJ1-5; D is ambiguous. The CDR3 runs to 14 residues. Trimming took 8 bases from V and 2 from J, leaving 13 bases between them. Germline values: CDR1 MRHNA, CDR2 SNTAGT. The DNA for the CDR3 is TGTGCCAGCCGACTCGCGCAGGGCAATCAGCCCCAGCATTTT. Translated, it gives CASRLAQGNQPQHF.

Ten or more counts support this clonotype. This chain connects TRBV7-3 to TRBJ2-3, with TRBD1 matching over 8 bases. CDR1 and CDR2 (germline): SGHTA, FQGTGA. Germline trimming cut 3 bases from V and 6 bases from J; bases unmatched to any gene: 5. This CDR3 has 14 amino acids. The chain's CDR3 is CASSFDRGTDTQYF. Written as DNA, the CDR3 is TGTGCCAGCAGCTTCGACAGGGGAACGGATACGCAGTATTTT.

Note on this clonotype: It differs at one base from a far larger clone, so likely a read error. The V gene is TRBV7-8, the J gene TRBJ2-3, with D uncertain. CDR1 and CDR2 from the germline V gene are SGHVS and FQNEAQ. The V end lost 0 bases, the J end lost 1 base, and 5 bases lay between the germline ends. This CDR3 has 14 amino acids. The CDR3 DNA follows: TGTGCCAGCAGCTTAGCGGGGTGCACAGATACGCAGTATTTT. It is translated as CASSLAGCTDTQYF.

Only a few counts were recorded for this clonotype. The rearrangement joins TRBV12-3 or TRBV12-4 to TRBJ2-7; 7 bases align to TRBD1. The V gene end was trimmed by 5 bases and the J gene end by 2 bases; junction bases not matched to a gene: 3. The CDR3 has 13 amino acids. For the CDR3, the DNA is TGTGCCAGCAGTCGGACAGGAACCTACGAGCAGTACTTC. It translates to CASSRTGTYEQYF.

This clonotype was detected a few times. DNA of the CDR3: TGCGCCAGCAGCCAAGATTTGGGCCATACCAGCGGCTACACCTTC. This sequence encodes CASSQDLGHTSGYTF. The chain combines TRBV4-3 with TRBJ1-2; D gene ambiguous. V was cut by 0 bases and J by 8 bases, with 16 bases left in between. The CDR3 contains 15 residues. Germline loops: CDR1 LGHNA, CDR2 YSLEER.

This clonotype has at least ten counts. V and J are TRBV9 and TRBJ2-2, with D unclear. This CDR3 spans 13 amino acids. V gave up 0 bases and J gave up 5 bases, with 5 bases separating them. Germline CDR1 reads SGDLS; CDR2 reads YYNGEE. The CDR3 reads CASSVDLTGELFF. The CDR3 nucleotides read TGTGCCAGCAGCGTAGACCTTACCGGGGAGCTGTTTTTT.

This clonotype was seen ten or more times. The CDR3 sequence is CASSIGHRGRSSYNEQFF. CDR3 sequence (DNA): TGTGCCAGTAGTATTGGGCACAGGGGTCGGAGCTCCTACAATGAGCAGTTCTTC. The chain uses TRBV19 and TRBJ2-1; 7 bases fit TRBD1. Germline-derived CDR1 and CDR2 are LNHDA and SQIVND (reference sequence). This CDR3 spans 18 amino acids. Trimming took 3 bases from V and 0 from J; bases not matched to a gene: 11.